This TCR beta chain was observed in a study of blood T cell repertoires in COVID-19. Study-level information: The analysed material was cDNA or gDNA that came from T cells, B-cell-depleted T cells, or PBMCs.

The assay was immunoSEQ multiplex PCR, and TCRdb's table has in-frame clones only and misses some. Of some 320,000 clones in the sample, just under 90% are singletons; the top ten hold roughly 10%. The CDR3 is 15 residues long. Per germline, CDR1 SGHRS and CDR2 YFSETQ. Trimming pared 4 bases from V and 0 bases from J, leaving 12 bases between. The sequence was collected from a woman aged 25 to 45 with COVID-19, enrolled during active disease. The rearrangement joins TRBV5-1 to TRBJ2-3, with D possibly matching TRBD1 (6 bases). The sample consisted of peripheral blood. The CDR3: CASSARDKSTDTQYF. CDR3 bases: TGCGCCAGCAGCGCCCGGGACAAAAGCACAGATACGCAGTATTTT.